This T cell receptor beta chain is drawn from a study of Tregs in tolerant kidney transplant recipients. This CDR3 spans 17 amino acids. General study results and limits: The most relevant donor-specific Treg TCRbeta repertoire apparently came from expansion with activated donor B cells.

Sequencing was performed with immunoSEQ multiplex PCR; in TCRdb, only in-frame clones are kept and a portion is missing. The sample comprises approximately 60,000 clones, 95% to 98% of which are singletons, and 0.34% rests with the top ten. This clone was seen a single time. Its antigen is unidentified. The rearrangement joins TRBV12-2 to TRBJ2-2; the table assigns TRBD2, which was not confirmed against the DNA. TRBV12-2 is a known pseudogene. This material consisted of Tregs from blood, taken before the transplant. This sequence originates from a human donor who received a combined kidney and bone marrow transplant. CDR3 in DNA: TGTGCAAGTCGCTTAATAGCGGGAACCCGTGAGACCGGGGAGCTGTTTTTT. Translating it yields CASRLIAGTRETGELFF.